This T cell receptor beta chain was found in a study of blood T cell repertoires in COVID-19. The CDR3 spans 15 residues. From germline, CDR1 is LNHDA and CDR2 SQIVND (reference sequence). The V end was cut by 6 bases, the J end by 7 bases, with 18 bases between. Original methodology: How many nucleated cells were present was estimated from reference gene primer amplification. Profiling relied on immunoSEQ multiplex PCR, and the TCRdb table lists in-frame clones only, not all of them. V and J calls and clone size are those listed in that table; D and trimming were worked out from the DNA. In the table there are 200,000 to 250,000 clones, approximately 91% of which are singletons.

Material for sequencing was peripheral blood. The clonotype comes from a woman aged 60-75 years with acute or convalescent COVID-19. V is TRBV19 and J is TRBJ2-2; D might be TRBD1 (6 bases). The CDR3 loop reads CASRDTGFVGGELFF. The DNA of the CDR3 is TGTGCCAGTAGGGACACAGGGTTCGTGGGCGGGGAGCTGTTTTTT.